The 21 T cell receptor beta chains listed next were all sequenced from one sample in a study of T cell clonality in common variable immunodeficiency. Broader study findings: In common variable immunodeficiency, TCR beta chains reportedly carried fewer deletions and N-nucleotide insertions.

Antigen specificity for these receptors is unknown. TCRdb's table, derived via immunoSEQ multiplex PCR, lists solely in-frame clones and lacks some. This sample shows tens of thousands of clones and no singletons; around 2.4% rests with the ten largest. The sample comprised peripheral blood mononuclear cells. Receptors originate from a human donor with common variable immunodeficiency.

This clone showed up many times. The read ends 3 residues before the CDR3 terminus; that terminus is restored from the germline J gene. The J gene is TRBJ1-2, the V gene TRBV7-2; D is unclear. This CDR3 has 12 amino acids. Trimming stripped 5 bases from V and 5 bases from J, with 9 bases between. The germline V gene has CDR1 SGHTA and CDR2 FQGNSA. CDR3 protein: CASSPNGYGYTF. CDR3 DNA (partial): TGTGCCAGCAGCCCAAACGGGTATGGC.

This clone was recorded a few times. Being one base from a much bigger clone, this may be a read error. The sequence runs out 3 residues before the end of the CDR3; the remainder is reconstructed from the germline J gene. At the DNA level, this CDR3 is encoded by other sequences in the same sample as well. The chain has TRBV6-1 and TRBJ1-2, with D possibly TRBD1 on 6 matching bases. Trimming cost V 2 bases and J 5 bases, with 15 bases left between them. This CDR3 has 15 amino acids. Germline lookup yields CDR1 MNHNS and CDR2 SASEGT. The covered CDR3 bases are TGTGCCAGCAGTGAACCCGTGGGGAGGGGGTATGGC. This encodes CASSEPVGRGYG. The full CDR3 sequence reads CASSEPVGRGYGYTF.

This clone was counted many times. Sequencing ends 3 residues short of the CDR3 end; the germline J gene provides the rest. This chain connects TRBV19 to TRBJ1-2, with a tentative D call TRBD1 (5 bases). V lost 1 base and J 6 bases, leaving 9 bases between the germline ends. This CDR3 contains 13 residues. Germline CDR1 LNHDA, CDR2 SQIVND (reference sequence). The sequenced CDR3 bases are TGTGCCAGTAGTATAGGAGGAGGGGATGGC. Translation: CASSIGGGDG. The full CDR3 reads CASSIGGGDGYTF. The whole variable domain, remainder taken from reference TRBV19 and TRBJ1-2, is DGGITQSPKYLFRKEGQNVTLSCEQNLNHDAMYWYRQDPGQGLRLIYYSQIVNDFQKGDIAEGYSVSREKKESFPLTVTSAQKNPTAFYLCASSIGGGDGYTFGSGTRLTVV.

This clone was detected many times. The CDR3 goes on 3 residues after the read ends, and that part is filled in from the germline J gene. This sequence joins TRBV12-3 or TRBV12-4 and TRBJ2-1; 10 bases map to TRBD2. The CDR3 has 15 amino acids. Losses at the gene ends were 6 bases for V and 1 base for J; bases not matched to a gene: 3. The part of the CDR3 DNA that was read is TGTGCCAGCAGGAAACTAGCGGGGTCCTACAATGAG. It translates to CASRKLAGSYNE. The entire CDR3 reads CASRKLAGSYNEQFF.

Ten or more counts support this clone. The CDR3 end lies 3 residues beyond the end of the read and is filled in from the germline J gene. The chain links TRBV5-3 to TRBJ2-3; tentatively, D is TRBD2 (7 bases). TRBV5-3 is an ORF; its function is uncertain. V dropped 5 bases and J dropped 2 bases, with 33 bases sitting between them. The CDR3 is 21 amino acids. The CDR3 bases that were read are TGTGCCAGAAGTCCTCACCCTAGATCCCGCGAACGTGCGGGGGCCACAGATACG. Translation gives CARSPHPRSRERAGATDT. The CDR3 in full is CARSPHPRSRERAGATDTQYF.

Ten or more counts support this clone. The CDR3 end lies 3 residues beyond the end of the read and is filled in from the germline J gene. V and J are TRBV7-8 and TRBJ2-1, with D possibly called TRBD1 or TRBD2 (5 bases each). The CDR3 has 15 amino acids. Looked up from germline, CDR1 is SGHVS and CDR2 is FQNEAQ. With 2 bases removed from V and 3 bases from J, the gap between germline ends came to 11 bases. CDR3 bases read: TGTGCCAGCAGCTTAACCAGGGAGTTCTACAATGAG. Amino acids: CASSLTREFYNE. The whole CDR3 reads CASSLTREFYNEQFF.

This clone was seen ten or more times. The missing CDR3 end, 3 residues past where the read stops, is filled in from the germline J gene. The rearrangement uses TRBV23-1 and TRBJ2-7; no clear D gene. TRBV23-1 is recorded as an ORF, its role being uncertain. V was pared by 3 bases and J by 4 bases, with 13 bases between. The CDR3 has 14 residues. CDR3 loop: CASSQRWWSYEQYF. CDR3 DNA, as far as it was read: TGCGCCAGCAGTCAGCGGTGGTGGTCGTACGAG.

In this sample, this clone turned up many times. Coverage ceases 3 residues before the CDR3 finishes, and the germline J gene fills in the end. The chain uses TRBV7-9 and TRBJ2-5; 9 bases agree with TRBD2. The CDR3 has 13 residues. Germline V CDR1 and CDR2: SEHNR, FQNEAQ (reference sequence). V gave up 7 bases and J gave up 5 bases; unmatched junction bases: 5. CDR3 sequence reads: CASIPAGGETQYF. The sequenced CDR3 bases are TGTGCCAGCATCCCCGCGGGGGGGGAGACC.

This clone showed up many times. The CDR3 end is not reached by the read, which stops 3 residues before it; the germline J gene fills it in. The V gene is TRBV6-2 or TRBV6-3, the J gene TRBJ2-3; TRBD1 is a possible D gene (6 bases). V was shortened by 2 bases and J by 4 bases, with 13 bases between the two germline ends. CDR3 length: 15 residues. Germline lookup yields CDR1 MNHEY and CDR2 SVGEGT. The CDR3: CASSYGGRVADTQYF. The sequenced CDR3 bases are TGTGCCAGCAGTTACGGGGGCAGGGTGGCAGATACG.

This clone was detected ten times or more. The read gets to within 3 residues of the CDR3 end, and the germline J gene fills in the rest. This chain joins TRBV30 and TRBJ1-6, with D perhaps matching TRBD1 (5 bases). This CDR3 spans 15 amino acids. CDR1 and CDR2 (germline): GTSNPN, SVGIG (reference sequence). Trimming shortened V by 6 bases and J by 5 bases, and 17 bases separated the two germline ends. The CDR3 bases that were read are TGTGCCTGCTCGGTGATCCGGGGGAATAATTCACCC. It yields the protein CACSVIRGNNSP. From start to end, the CDR3 is CACSVIRGNNSPLHF.

This clone was recorded a few times. The CDR3 end lies 3 residues beyond the end of the read and is filled in from the germline J gene. The rearrangement links TRBV19 to TRBJ2-1; 13 bases fit TRBD2. The germline CDR1 and CDR2 sequences are LNHDA and SQIVND (reference sequence). This CDR3 contains 17 residues. J gave up 0 bases and V 4 bases, and 3 bases lay outside the gene matches. The covered CDR3 bases are TGTGCCAGTAGTACGGGACTAGCGGGAAGCTCCTACAATGAG. Translation: CASSTGLAGSSYNE. The whole CDR3 protein reads CASSTGLAGSSYNEQFF.

This clone was observed at least ten times. The observed sequence ends 3 residues before the CDR3 terminus, with the missing tail filled in from the germline J gene. This chain uses TRBV19 with TRBJ2-5, with 9 positions matching TRBD2. V was pared by 10 bases and J by 6 bases, with 9 bases of the junction left unmatched. The CDR3 runs to 13 residues. CDR1 is LNHDA, CDR2 SQIVND, per germline (reference sequence). The CDR3 sequence: CATAGGGGQTQYF. Incomplete CDR3 DNA: TGTGCCACCGCGGGCGGGGGGGGGCAGACC.

The sample holds many counts of this clone. The sequence runs out 3 residues before the end of the CDR3; the remainder is reconstructed from the germline J gene. The chain combines TRBV2 with TRBJ1-2; D uncertain. Trimming removed 2 bases from V and 7 bases from J, with 11 bases in between. The CDR3 loop spans 13 amino acids. Germline CDR1 and CDR2: SNHLY and FYNNEI. Incomplete CDR3 DNA: TGTGCCAGCAGTGAAAGGGCCGCCAGTGGC. As protein: CASSERAASG. The CDR3, in full, reads CASSERAASGYTF.

This clone was picked up many times. The CDR3 goes on 3 residues after the read ends, and that part is filled in from the germline J gene. This chain links TRBV20-1 with TRBJ1-1, with a weak D call TRBD1 (6 bases). V lost 6 bases and J lost 0, with 14 bases in between. There are 14 residues in the CDR3. Per the germline V gene, CDR1 is DFQATT and CDR2 is SNEGSKA (reference sequence). CDR3 DNA, as far as it was read: TGCAGTGCAAACCCCGGGACAATGAACACTGAA. This sequence encodes CSANPGTMNTE. The full CDR3 is CSANPGTMNTEAFF.

By share, this clone counts as medium-sized. CDR3 residues: CASSQPGGTGELFF. CDR3 DNA, as far as it was read: TGTGCCAGCAGCCAGCCAGGGGGGACCGGGGAG. This rearrangement joins TRBV7-2 to TRBJ2-2, with D tentatively TRBD1 (7 bases). The CDR3 end is not reached by the read, which stops 3 residues before it; the germline J gene fills it in. CDR3 size: 14 residues. Germline CDR1 is SGHTA and CDR2 is FQGNSA. V lost 5 bases and J lost 5, with 12 bases in between.

This clone was observed many times. The read falls 3 residues short of the CDR3 end, and the missing part is taken from the germline J gene. The J gene is TRBJ1-5, the V gene TRBV10-3; 7 bases are shared with TRBD1. The CDR3 length is 16 residues. With 6 bases clipped from V and 0 bases from J, the junction kept 8 bases outside the gene matches. Germline-derived CDR1 and CDR2 are ENHRY and SYGVKD. CDR3 loop: CAISQGTAYSNQPQHF. CDR3 DNA, as far as it was read: TGTGCCATCAGCCAAGGGACAGCCTATAGCAATCAGCCC.

This clone was found many times. Read sequence stops 3 residues before the CDR3 end, and the germline J gene provides the missing end. This chain links TRBV20-1 with TRBJ2-7, with 9 bases that match TRBD2. V trimming: 2 bases; J trimming: 0 bases; junction bases outside the gene matches: 5. CDR1 DFQATT and CDR2 SNEGSKA come from the germline V gene (reference sequence). This CDR3 comprises 15 residues. CDR3: CSARSSGGPSYEQYF. The sequenced CDR3 bases are TGCAGTGCTAGATCAAGCGGGGGGCCCTCCTACGAG.

This clone was seen at least ten times. With the read ending 3 residues before the CDR3 end, the germline J gene is used to fill in that end. The rearrangement links TRBV6-2 or TRBV6-3 to TRBJ2-1; 9 nucleotides line up with TRBD1. Looked up from germline, CDR1 is MNHEY and CDR2 is SVGEGT. This CDR3 has 16 amino acids. The V and J ends lost 4 bases and 5 bases, in that order; junction bases with no gene match: 9. Incomplete CDR3 DNA: TGTGCCAGCAGTTCCCTTACAGGGGGCGAGAACAATGAG. Amino acids: CASSSLTGGENNE. The complete CDR3 protein is CASSSLTGGENNEQFF.

This clone was found many times. The read halts 3 residues ahead of the CDR3 end, with the missing end drawn from the germline J gene. This sequence joins TRBV20-1 and TRBJ2-1; 11 nucleotides match TRBD1. Trimming at V came to 6 bases and at J to 7 bases, leaving 14 bases not matched to a gene. The CDR3 covers 16 residues. CDR1 and CDR2 (germline): DFQATT, SNEGSKA (reference sequence). This chain's CDR3 is CSASMIGQGANNEQFF. The part of the CDR3 DNA that was read is TGCAGTGCGAGCATGATAGGACAGGGGGCGAATAATGAG.

This clone was seen many times. The CDR3 end is not reached by the read, which stops 3 residues before it; the germline J gene fills it in. This chain joins TRBV20-1 and TRBJ2-1; 9 bases align to TRBD2. Germline CDR1 DFQATT, CDR2 SNEGSKA (reference sequence). The CDR3 spans 16 residues. The V segment lost 0 bases and the J segment 7 bases; nucleotides outside the gene matches: 10. CDR3 protein: CSARDRNLAGRNEQFF. The sequenced CDR3 bases are TGCAGTGCTAGAGATCGGAATCTAGCGGGGAGGAATGAG.

The sample holds many counts of this clone. The read falls 3 residues short of the CDR3 end, and the missing part is taken from the germline J gene. The J gene is TRBJ1-1, the V gene TRBV7-2, with a weak D call TRBD1 (6 bases). Germline V gene data show CDR1 as SGHTA and CDR2 as FQGNSA. The V and J ends lost 11 bases and 1 base respectively, with 14 bases between them. The CDR3 extends over 13 amino acids. CDR3 amino acids: CAPRGGRNTEAFF. CDR3 DNA (partial): TGTGCCCCTAGGGGGGGCCGGAACACTGAA.